This T cell receptor beta chain was captured in a study of blood T cells in healthy people across ages. CDR3 length equals 15 residues. CDR1 is SNHLY, CDR2 FYNNEI, per germline. V dropped 3 bases and J dropped 7 bases, with 16 bases sitting between them. Together with a sample-barcoded 5' primer, a J-beta primer mix was included in a second PCR lasting roughly 7 to 11 cycles. Each CDR3 protein is one row after TCRdb ran MiXCR on the 5' RACE reads. The table lists 800,000 to 950,000 distinct CDR3 sequences, around 29% of them singletons. These data also featured in a second study, about T cells of mothers and their children.

The sequence derives from a middle-aged woman in good health. The source material was blood. J is TRBJ1-5 and V is TRBV2, with D perhaps TRBD1 (5 bases). The CDR3 DNA sequence: TGTGCCAGCAGTGACGGGAGGGGCCCGACGCAGCCCCAGCATTTT. Translation gives CASSDGRGPTQPQHF.